This T cell receptor (beta chain) was captured in a study of T cell repertoires in cytomegalovirus infection. Background on the study: Recently identified HLA-C-restricted CMV epitopes were among the peptides used. Through public TCR beta signatures, both CMV infection and matching HLA type were indicated.

The study's findings and limits: Clonotype analysis showed dominance of the ex vivo response by HLA-C-restricted CMV-specific TCR beta clonotypes.

TCRdb itself ran the reads through MiXCR, one entry per CDR3 protein. The sample yields 100,000 to 150,000 distinct CDR3 sequences, roughly a third seen once. This clonotype was counted a few times. Its antigen is not known. Germline V lookup: CDR1 SGHVS, CDR2 FQNEAQ. CDR3 size: 18 residues. V lost 1 base, J lost 0 bases, and 16 bases lay in between. The rearrangement uses TRBV7-8 and TRBJ2-4; D tentatively fits TRBD1 or TRBD2 (6 bases each). The input for sequencing was CD8+ T cells from cultured PBMCs, taken from culture after CMV antigen stimulation. The receptor's source is a human donor in good health (CMV status not recorded). Some clones in this sample may be carry-over from other donors' samples. CDR3 in DNA: TGTGCCAGCAGCTTAGATCCGGGGGCCCCATTAGCCAAAAACATTCAGTACTTC. Its protein product is CASSLDPGAPLAKNIQYF.